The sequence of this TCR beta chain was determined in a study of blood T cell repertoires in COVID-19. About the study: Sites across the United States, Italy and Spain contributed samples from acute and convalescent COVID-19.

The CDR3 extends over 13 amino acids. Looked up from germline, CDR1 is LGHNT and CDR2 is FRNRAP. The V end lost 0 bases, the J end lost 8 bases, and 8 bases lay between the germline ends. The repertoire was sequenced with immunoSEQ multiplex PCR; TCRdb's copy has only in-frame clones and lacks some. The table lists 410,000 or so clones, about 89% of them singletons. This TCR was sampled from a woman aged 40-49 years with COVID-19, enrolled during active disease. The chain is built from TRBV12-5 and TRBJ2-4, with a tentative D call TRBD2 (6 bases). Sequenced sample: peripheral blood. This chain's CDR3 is CASGLVGGYIQYF. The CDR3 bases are TGTGCTAGTGGTTTGGTAGGAGGGTACATTCAGTACTTC.